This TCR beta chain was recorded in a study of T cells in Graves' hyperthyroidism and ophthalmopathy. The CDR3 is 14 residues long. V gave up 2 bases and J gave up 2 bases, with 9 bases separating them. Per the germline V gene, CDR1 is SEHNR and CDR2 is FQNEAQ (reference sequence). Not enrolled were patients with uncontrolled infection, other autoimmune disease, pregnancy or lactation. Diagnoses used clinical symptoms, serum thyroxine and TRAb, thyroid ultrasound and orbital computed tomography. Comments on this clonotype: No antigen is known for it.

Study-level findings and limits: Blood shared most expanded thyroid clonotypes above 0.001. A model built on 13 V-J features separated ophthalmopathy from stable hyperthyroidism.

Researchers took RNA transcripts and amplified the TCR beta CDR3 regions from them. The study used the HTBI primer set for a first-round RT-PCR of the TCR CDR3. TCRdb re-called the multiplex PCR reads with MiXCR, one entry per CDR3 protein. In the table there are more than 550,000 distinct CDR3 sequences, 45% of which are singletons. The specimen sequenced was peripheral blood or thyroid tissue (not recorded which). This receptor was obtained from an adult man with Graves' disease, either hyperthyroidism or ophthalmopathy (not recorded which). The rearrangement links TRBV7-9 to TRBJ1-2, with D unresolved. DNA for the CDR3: TGTGCCAGCAGCTTAAACGGGGAGAACTATGGCTACACCTTC. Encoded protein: CASSLNGENYGYTF. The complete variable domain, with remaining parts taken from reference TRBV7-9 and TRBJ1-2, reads DTGVSQNPRHKITKRGQNVTFRCDPISEHNRLYWYRQTLGQGPEFLTYFQNEAQLEKSRLLSDRFSAERPKGSFSTLEIQRTEQGDSAMYLCASSLNGENYGYTFGSGTRLTVV.